The following is a TCR beta chain sequence with its context. Its antigen remains unidentified. The data are from a study of cytomegalovirus exposure and HLA in healthy donors. Whole-study results and caveats: CMV serostatus stood as the only immune exposure information on hand.

From germline, CDR1 is SGHAT and CDR2 FQNNGV. The CDR3 consists of 18 residues. Between the trimmed V and J ends, which lost 5 bases and 5 bases, there was a span of 27 bases. PCR involved 60 Vbeta and 13 Jbeta primers. Produced via immunoSEQ multiplex PCR; TCRdb's table is partial and in-frame only. Of about 99,000 clones listed, more than 75% are singletons. Sequencing was carried out using PBMCs. The sequence came from a woman aged 18-30 years in good health and CMV-seropositive. The chain recombines TRBV11-2 with TRBJ1-2; TRBD1 might be the D (6 bases). CDR3 sequence (DNA): TGTGCCAGCAGCCCCGCCAGGTTTAAACAGGGTACGGAGTATGGCTACACCTTC. Translation gives CASSPARFKQGTEYGYTF.